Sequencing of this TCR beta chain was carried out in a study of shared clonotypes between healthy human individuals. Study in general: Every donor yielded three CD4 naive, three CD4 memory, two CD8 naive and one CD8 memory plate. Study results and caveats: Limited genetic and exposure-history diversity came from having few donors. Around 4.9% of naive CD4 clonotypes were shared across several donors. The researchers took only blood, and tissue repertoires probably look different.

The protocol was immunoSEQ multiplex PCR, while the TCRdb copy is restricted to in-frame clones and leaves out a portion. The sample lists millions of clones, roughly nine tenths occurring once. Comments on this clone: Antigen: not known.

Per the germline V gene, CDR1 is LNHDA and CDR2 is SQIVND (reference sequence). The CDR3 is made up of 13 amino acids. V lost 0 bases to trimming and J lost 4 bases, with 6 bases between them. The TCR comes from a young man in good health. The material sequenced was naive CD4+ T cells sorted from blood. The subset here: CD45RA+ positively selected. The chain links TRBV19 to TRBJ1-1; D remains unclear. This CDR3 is CASSIDRITEAFF. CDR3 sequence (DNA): TGTGCCAGTAGTATAGATAGAATCACTGAAGCTTTCTTT.